This T cell receptor (beta chain) derives from a study of T cell responses to AZD1222 COVID-19 vaccine. Notes on the study in general: Seropositive at baseline were only five or six AZD1222 recipients. Nearly half of the spike-specific TCRs reportedly recognize variant regions that carry no mutations. Among vaccine-associated CD4 TCRs, coverage spanned spike, with dominance at 160-218 and 743-854.

Trimming took 2 bases from V and 3 from J; bases not matched to a gene: 2. Germline V lookup: CDR1 LGHDT, CDR2 YNNKEL (reference sequence). This CDR3 contains 14 residues. A single count supports this clone. Its antigen is currently unknown. Generated by immunoSEQ multiplex PCR, the TCRdb table keeps only in-frame clones and is missing some. Found here are about 150,000 clones, approximately 91% of them singletons; the top ten hold less than 2%. Pooled samples include second doses given at about 4 or 12 weeks. The rearrangement uses TRBV3-1 (or the pseudogene TRBV3-2) and TRBJ2-7; TRBD1 matches 9 bases. The material was peripheral blood, obtained 28 days after the second AZD1222 dose. This clonotype was sampled from an adult who received the AZD1222 COVID-19 vaccine. This CDR3 is CASSQTGGYYEQYF. The CDR3 DNA reads TGTGCCAGCAGCCAAACAGGGGGCTACTACGAGCAGTACTTC.